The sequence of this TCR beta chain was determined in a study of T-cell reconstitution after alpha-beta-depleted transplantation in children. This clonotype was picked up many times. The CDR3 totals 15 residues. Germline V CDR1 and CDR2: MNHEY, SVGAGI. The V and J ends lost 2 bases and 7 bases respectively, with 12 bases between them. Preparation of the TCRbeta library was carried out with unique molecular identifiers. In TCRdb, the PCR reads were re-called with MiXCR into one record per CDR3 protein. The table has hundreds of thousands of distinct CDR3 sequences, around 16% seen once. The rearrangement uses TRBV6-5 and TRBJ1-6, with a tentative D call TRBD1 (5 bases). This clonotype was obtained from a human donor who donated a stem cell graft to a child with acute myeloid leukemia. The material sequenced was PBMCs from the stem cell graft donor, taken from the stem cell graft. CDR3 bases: TGTGCCAGCAGTTACGGGTTGGGGCAGAATTCACCCCTCCACTTT. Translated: CASSYGLGQNSPLHF.